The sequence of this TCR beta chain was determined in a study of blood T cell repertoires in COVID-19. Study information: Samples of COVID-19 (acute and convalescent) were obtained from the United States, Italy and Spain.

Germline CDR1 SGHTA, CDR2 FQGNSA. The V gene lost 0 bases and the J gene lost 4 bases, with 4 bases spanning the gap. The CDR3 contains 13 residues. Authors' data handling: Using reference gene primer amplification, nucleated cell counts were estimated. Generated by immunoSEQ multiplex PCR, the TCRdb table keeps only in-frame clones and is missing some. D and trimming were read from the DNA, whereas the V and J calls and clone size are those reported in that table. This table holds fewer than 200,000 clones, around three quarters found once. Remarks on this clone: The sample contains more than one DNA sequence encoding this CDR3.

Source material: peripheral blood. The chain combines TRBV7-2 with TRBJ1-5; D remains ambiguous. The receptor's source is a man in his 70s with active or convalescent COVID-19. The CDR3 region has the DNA TGTGCCAGCAGCTTAGCCAGGAATCAGCCCCAGCATTTT. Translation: CASSLARNQPQHF.